A selection of T cell receptor beta chains follows, all from one sample in a study of blood T cell repertoires in COVID-19. Assay used: immunoSEQ multiplex PCR; TCRdb lists only in-frame clones, some missing. The profile shows nearly 350,000 clones, around 91% of them singletons. The sequenced sample was peripheral blood. The receptors originated from a woman aged 18-35 years who had recovered from COVID-19. CDR3s include the opening cysteine and the closing phenylalanine or tryptophan. D genes are given only for firm matches. Clone size, where shown, is once, few, many, or a class for clones that have expanded.

TRBJ1-2,TRBV3-1/TRBV3-2,.,TRBD1,17,CASSQGGGTGGAGGYTF,TGTGCCAGCAGCCAAGGCGGTGGGACAGGGGGCGCAGGAGGCTACACCTTC
TRBJ2-5,TRBV25-1,.,.,12,CASAPPGETQYF,TGTGCCAGTGCCCCCCCGGGGGAGACCCAGTACTTC
TRBJ1-2,TRBV27,.,.,14,CASSSWTTNYGYTF,TGTGCCAGCAGTTCGTGGACAACCAACTATGGCTACACCTTC
TRBJ2-6,TRBV18,.,.,15,CASSPVRAGANVLTF,TGTGCCAGCTCACCAGTCAGGGCTGGGGCCAACGTCCTGACTTTC
TRBJ2-2,TRBV6-2/TRBV6-3,few,TRBD2,17,CASSTTISGRNTGELFF,TGTGCCAGCAGTACGACGATTAGCGGGAGGAACACCGGGGAGCTGTTTTTT
TRBJ2-2,TRBV4-1,.,TRBD2,17,CASSQLGLAGGPGELFF,TGCGCCAGCAGCCAACTAGGACTAGCGGGAGGTCCCGGGGAGCTGTTTTTT
TRBJ1-2,TRBV4-1,.,TRBD1,15,CASSFHGQGANGYTF,TGCGCCAGCAGCTTCCATGGACAGGGGGCTAACGGCTACACCTTC
TRBJ2-2,TRBV4-1,once,.,13,CASSAGGTGELFF,TGCGCCAGCAGCGCCGGGGGAACCGGGGAGCTGTTTTTT
TRBJ2-1,TRBV3-1/TRBV3-2,.,TRBD2,15,CASSHGLAEYNEQFF,TGTGCCAGCAGCCACGGACTAGCGGAATACAATGAGCAGTTCTTC
TRBJ1-1,TRBV5-6,.,.,14,CASSWGGSDTEAFF,TGTGCCAGCAGCTGGGGGGGCAGCGACACTGAAGCTTTCTTT
TRBJ1-5,TRBV19,.,.,16,CASSISDSRFGQPQHF,TGTGCCAGTAGTATTTCGGACAGTCGGTTTGGTCAGCCCCAGCATTTT
TRBJ2-3,TRBV7-8,.,.,18,CASSLALGPSGRTDTQYF,TGTGCCAGCAGCTTAGCTCTTGGTCCCAGCGGCCGCACAGATACGCAGTATTTT
TRBJ2-1,TRBV7-9,once,.,15,CASSPRGYRVGEQFF,TGTGCCAGCAGCCCTAGAGGATACAGGGTGGGTGAGCAGTTCTTC
TRBJ2-1,TRBV9,.,TRBD2,15,CASSVDAGGYNEQFF,TGTGCCAGCAGCGTAGACGCGGGAGGTTACAATGAGCAGTTCTTC
TRBJ1-6,TRBV5-1,.,.,16,CASSLGSGYLGSPLHF,TGCGCCAGCAGCTTGGGATCGGGGTATTTAGGTTCACCCCTCCACTTT
TRBJ2-1,TRBV20-1,.,.,17,CSASTPWGVKGDNEQFF,TGCAGTGCTAGTACCCCTTGGGGAGTGAAGGGTGACAATGAGCAGTTCTTC
TRBJ2-1,TRBV6-2/TRBV6-3,.,.,14,CASSPRFGHNEQFF,TGTGCCAGCAGCCCCCGATTCGGTCACAATGAGCAGTTCTTC
TRBJ2-1,TRBV6-5,.,.,15,CASSSGTGSYNEQFF,TGTGCCAGCAGTTCCGGGACTGGCTCCTACAATGAGCAGTTCTTC
TRBJ1-5,TRBV6-5,.,.,15,CASRPFEHSNQPQHF,TGTGCCAGCAGGCCGTTTGAACATAGCAATCAGCCCCAGCATTTT
TRBJ1-2,TRBV5-4,.,TRBD1,14,CASSVITGDDGYTF,TGTGCCAGCAGCGTAATCACAGGGGATGATGGCTACACCTTC